A selection of T cell receptor beta chains follows, all from one sample in a study of beta chain features in type 1 diabetes. Sequenced by immunoSEQ multiplex PCR; TCRdb stores in-frame clones only, minus some. The sample has 630,000 or so clones; around an eighth are singletons. The sample taken for sequencing was naive CD4+ T cells from blood. The receptors stem from a man in his late teens or twenties with type 1 diabetes. CDR3s include the opening cysteine and the closing phenylalanine or tryptophan. D genes are given only for firm matches. Where a row states a size, it is once, few, many or the class of an expanded clone; other rows omit it.

J,V,size,D,length,CDR3,DNA
TRBJ2-5,TRBV7-9,NA,TRBD2,15,CASSPSGGDQETQYF,TGTGCCAGCAGCCCCTCGGGAGGGGACCAAGAGACCCAGTACTTC
TRBJ2-1,TRBV18,NA,TRBD1,17,CASSPQLIGTENNEQFF,TGTGCCAGCTCACCACAATTAATAGGGACAGAAAACAATGAGCAGTTCTTC
TRBJ1-2,TRBV15,NA,NA,14,CATSRDPGSYGYTF,TGTGCCACCAGCAGAGACCCCGGTAGCTATGGCTACACCTTC
TRBJ2-1,TRBV19,few,TRBD1,15,CASSFRDRGLGEQFF,TGTGCCAGTAGTTTCCGGGACAGGGGGCTCGGTGAGCAGTTCTTC
TRBJ2-3,TRBV5-4,few,NA,16,CASSLGGSTATDTQYF,TGTGCCAGCAGCTTGGGGGGCTCGACGGCCACAGATACGCAGTATTTT
TRBJ1-1,TRBV14,few,TRBD1,16,CASSPYTGALRTEAFF,TGTGCCAGCAGCCCGTACACAGGGGCTCTAAGAACTGAAGCTTTCTTT
TRBJ1-3,TRBV30,NA,NA,12,CAWSNSGNTIYF,TGTGCCTGGAGTAACTCTGGAAACACCATATATTTT
TRBJ2-3,TRBV6-4,NA,NA,17,CASSDGIEGARSDTQYF,TGTGCCAGCAGTGACGGCATAGAGGGCGCGCGTTCAGATACGCAGTATTTT
TRBJ1-4,TRBV2,few,NA,11,CASSLTEKLFF,TGTGCCAGCAGTCTCACTGAAAAACTGTTTTTT
TRBJ2-6,TRBV5-1,few,NA,15,CASTIGNSGANVLTF,TGCGCCAGCACAATCGGAAACTCTGGGGCCAACGTCCTGACTTTC
TRBJ2-1,TRBV30,NA,TRBD2,13,CAWRSSGPLEQFF,TGTGCCTGGAGATCTAGCGGGCCTTTGGAGCAGTTCTTC
TRBJ2-2,TRBV28,NA,NA,14,CASSLGDPAGELFF,TGTGCCAGCAGTTTAGGGGACCCGGCCGGGGAGCTGTTTTTT
TRBJ2-1,TRBV7-2,few,NA,12,CASSSYGGEQFF,TGTGCCAGCAGTTCGTACGGGGGAGAGCAGTTCTTC
TRBJ2-2,TRBV14,NA,NA,16,CASSQEGPMNTGELFF,TGTGCCAGCAGCCAAGAGGGACCGATGAACACCGGGGAGCTGTTTTTT
TRBJ2-3,TRBV7-2,few,TRBD2,16,CASSPRLAGGPDTQYF,TGTGCCAGCAGCCCAAGACTAGCGGGGGGACCAGATACGCAGTATTTT
TRBJ2-3,TRBV29-1,NA,TRBD2,15,CSAMGSGSGSDTQYF,TGCAGCGCCATGGGTAGCGGGAGTGGGTCAGATACGCAGTATTTT
TRBJ1-2,TRBV30,few,TRBD1,14,CAWSVRWRGLGYTF,TGTGCCTGGAGTGTACGTTGGAGGGGGCTCGGCTACACCTTC
TRBJ2-3,TRBV9,NA,NA,14,CASSAQGFTDTQYF,TGTGCCAGCAGCGCTCAAGGGTTCACAGATACGCAGTATTTT
TRBJ1-5,TRBV30,NA,NA,14,CAWSAEYSNQPQHF,TGTGCCTGGAGTGCAGAGTATAGCAATCAGCCCCAGCATTTT
TRBJ2-4,TRBV5-1,few,NA,17,CASSLQPNGQPKNIQYF,TGCGCCAGCAGCTTGCAACCTAACGGGCAGCCCAAAAACATTCAGTACTTC
TRBJ2-7,TRBV5-1,few,NA,14,CASSLEHRSYEQYF,TGCGCCAGCAGCTTGGAACACCGCTCCTACGAGCAGTACTTC
TRBJ2-6,TRBV29-1,few,NA,17,CSVGPGQADSGANVLTF,TGCAGCGTCGGACCGGGACAAGCTGACTCTGGGGCCAACGTCCTGACTTTC
TRBJ2-2,TRBV19,NA,NA,12,CASSIRSGELFF,TGTGCCAGTAGTATACGATCCGGGGAGCTGTTTTTT
TRBJ1-4,TRBV7-4,few,NA,13,CASSLGRTIRTTF,TGTGCCAGCAGCTTAGGTAGAACGATCCGGACAACTTTT
TRBJ2-4,TRBV19,NA,NA,14,CASSLPETINIQYF,TGTGCCAGTAGTCTTCCGGAGACGATAAACATTCAGTACTTC
TRBJ2-4,TRBV4-1,NA,TRBD2,13,CASSHELAGTFFF,TGCGCCAGCAGCCATGAACTAGCGGGGACGTTCTTCTTC
TRBJ1-2,TRBV2,NA,NA,14,CATMVAGTVTGYTF,TGTGCCACTATGGTGGCAGGGACGGTGACTGGCTACACCTTC
TRBJ2-2,TRBV20-1,NA,NA,10,CSAASGELFF,TGCAGTGCTGCTTCCGGGGAGCTGTTTTTT
TRBJ1-6,TRBV5-1,NA,NA,14,CASSLGLQNSPLHF,TGCGCCAGCAGCTTGGGACTTCAGAATTCACCCCTCCACTTT
TRBJ2-1,TRBV5-1,NA,NA,16,CASSLSRTITYNEQFF,TGCGCCAGCAGCCTCAGCAGAACCATCACCTACAATGAGCAGTTCTTC
TRBJ1-6,TRBV20-1,few,NA,10,CSARSSPLHF,TGCAGTGCTAGATCTTCACCCCTCCACTTT
TRBJ2-1,TRBV7-2,few,TRBD2,14,CASSPSGLWEEQFF,TGTGCCAGCAGCCCTAGCGGCCTTTGGGAAGAGCAGTTCTTC
TRBJ1-5,TRBV5-1,NA,NA,15,CASSFRATGNQPQHF,TGCGCCAGCAGCTTCAGGGCCACGGGCAATCAGCCCCAGCATTTT
TRBJ1-3,TRBV10-3,few,NA,11,CATAERNTIYF,TGTGCCACGGCAGAACGAAACACCATATATTTT
TRBJ2-2,TRBV18,NA,TRBD1,15,CASSWDRANTGELFF,TGTGCCAGCTCTTGGGACAGGGCGAACACCGGGGAGCTGTTTTTT
TRBJ1-3,TRBV7-2,few,NA,15,CASSLALDKGNTIYF,TGTGCCAGCAGCTTAGCGCTGGACAAAGGAAACACCATATATTTT
TRBJ1-2,TRBV9,NA,TRBD1,20,CASSVAGTGILKEVLHGYTF,TGTGCCAGCAGCGTTGCCGGGACAGGAATTTTGAAGGAGGTACTACATGGCTACACCTTC
TRBJ1-2,TRBV7-2,NA,NA,14,CASSRWAERIGYTF,TGTGCCAGCAGCCGATGGGCGGAAAGGATTGGCTACACCTTC
TRBJ2-1,TRBV18,few,NA,16,CASSPIARHMRNEQFF,TGTGCCAGCTCACCAATCGCACGGCACATGAGGAATGAGCAGTTCTTC
TRBJ2-1,TRBV9,few,NA,14,CASSGYGAWNEQFF,TGTGCCAGCAGCGGGTACGGGGCCTGGAATGAGCAGTTCTTC
TRBJ2-1,TRBV6-5,few,TRBD1,13,CASSQDREDPQFF,TGTGCCAGCAGCCAGGACAGGGAGGATCCGCAGTTCTTC
TRBJ2-7,TRBV5-1,NA,NA,13,CASSFTQGYEQYF,TGCGCCAGCAGCTTTACCCAGGGCTACGAGCAGTACTTC